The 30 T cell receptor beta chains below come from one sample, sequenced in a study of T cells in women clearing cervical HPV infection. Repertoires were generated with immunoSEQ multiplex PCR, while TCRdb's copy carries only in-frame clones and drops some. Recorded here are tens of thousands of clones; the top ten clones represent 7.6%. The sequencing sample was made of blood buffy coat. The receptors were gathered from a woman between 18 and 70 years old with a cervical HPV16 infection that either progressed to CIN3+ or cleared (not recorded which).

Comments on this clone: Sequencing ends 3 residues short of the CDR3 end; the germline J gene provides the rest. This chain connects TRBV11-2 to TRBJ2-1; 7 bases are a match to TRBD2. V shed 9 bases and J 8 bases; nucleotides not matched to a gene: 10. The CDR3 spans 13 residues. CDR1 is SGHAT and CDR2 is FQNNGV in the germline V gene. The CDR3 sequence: CASKRGTFDEQFF. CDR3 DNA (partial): TGTGCCAGTAAGCGGGGAACCTTCGATGAG.

The CDR3 DNA, read in part, is TGTGCCAGCAGCTTAGATCCGGACAGCTCCTACGAG. This translates into CASSLDPDSSYE. The CDR3, in full, reads CASSLDPDSSYEQYF. This chain uses TRBV7-9 with TRBJ2-7; possibly TRBD1 for D (6 bases). The read ends 3 residues before the CDR3 terminus; that terminus is restored from the germline J gene. Trimming removed 1 base at V and 0 bases at J, with 10 bases between. This CDR3 region has 15 residues. Germline loops: CDR1 SEHNR, CDR2 FQNEAQ (reference sequence).

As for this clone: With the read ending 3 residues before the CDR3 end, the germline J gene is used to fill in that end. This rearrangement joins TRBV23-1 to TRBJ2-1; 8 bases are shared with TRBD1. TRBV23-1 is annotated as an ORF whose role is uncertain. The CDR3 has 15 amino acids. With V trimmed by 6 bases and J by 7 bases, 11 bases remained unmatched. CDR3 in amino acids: CASSPGQGAGNEQFF. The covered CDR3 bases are TGCGCCAGCAGCCCTGGACAGGGCGCGGGTAATGAG.

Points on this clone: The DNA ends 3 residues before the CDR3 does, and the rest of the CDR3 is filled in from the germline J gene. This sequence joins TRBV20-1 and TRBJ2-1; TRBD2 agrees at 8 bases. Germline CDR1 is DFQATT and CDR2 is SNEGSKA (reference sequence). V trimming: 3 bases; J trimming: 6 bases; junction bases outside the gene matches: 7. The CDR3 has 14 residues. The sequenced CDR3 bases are TGCAGTGCTAGGGGGACTAGGGGTTCCAATGAG. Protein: CSARGTRGSNE. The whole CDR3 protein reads CSARGTRGSNEQFF.

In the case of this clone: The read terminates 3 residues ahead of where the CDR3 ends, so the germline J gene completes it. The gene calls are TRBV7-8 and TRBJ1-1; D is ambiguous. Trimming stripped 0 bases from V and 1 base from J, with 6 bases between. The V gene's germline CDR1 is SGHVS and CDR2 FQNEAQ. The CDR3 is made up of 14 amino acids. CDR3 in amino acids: CASSLARRNTEAFF. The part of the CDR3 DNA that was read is TGTGCCAGCAGCTTAGCGCGGAGGAACACTGAA.

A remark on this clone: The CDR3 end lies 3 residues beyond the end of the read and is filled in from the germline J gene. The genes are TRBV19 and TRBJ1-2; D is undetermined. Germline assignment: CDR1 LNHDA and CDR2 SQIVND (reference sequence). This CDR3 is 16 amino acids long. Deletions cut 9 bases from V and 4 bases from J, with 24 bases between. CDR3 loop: CASLDPWVGLSYGYTF. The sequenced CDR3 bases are TGTGCCAGCCTCGATCCATGGGTAGGGCTAAGCTATGGC.

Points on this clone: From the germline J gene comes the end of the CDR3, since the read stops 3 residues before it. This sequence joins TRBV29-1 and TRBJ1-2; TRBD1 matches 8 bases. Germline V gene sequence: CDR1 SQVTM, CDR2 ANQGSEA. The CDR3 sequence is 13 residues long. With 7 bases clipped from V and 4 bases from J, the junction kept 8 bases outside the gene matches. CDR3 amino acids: CSAGQGNPYGYTF. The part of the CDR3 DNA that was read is TGCAGCGCTGGACAGGGCAATCCCTATGGC.

The CDR3 bases that were read are TGTGCCAGCAGCTGGGACAGGGTATCAGATACG. Translating it yields CASSWDRVSDT. The whole CDR3 sequence is CASSWDRVSDTQYF. This sequence joins TRBV7-9 and TRBJ2-3; TRBD1 agrees at 9 bases. The observed sequence ends 3 residues before the CDR3 terminus, with the missing tail filled in from the germline J gene. Trimming at V came to 4 bases and at J to 4 bases, leaving 3 bases not matched to a gene. The germline V gene encodes CDR1 SEHNR and CDR2 FQNEAQ (reference sequence). This CDR3 contains 14 residues.

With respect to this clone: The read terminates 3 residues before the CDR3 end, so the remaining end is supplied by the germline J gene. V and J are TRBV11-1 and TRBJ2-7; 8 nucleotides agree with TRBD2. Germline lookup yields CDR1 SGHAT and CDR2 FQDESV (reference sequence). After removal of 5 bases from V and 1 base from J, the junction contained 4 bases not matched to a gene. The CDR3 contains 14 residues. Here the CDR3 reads CASSASGLSYEQYF. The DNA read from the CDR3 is TGTGCCAGCAGCGCTAGCGGGCTATCCTACGAG.

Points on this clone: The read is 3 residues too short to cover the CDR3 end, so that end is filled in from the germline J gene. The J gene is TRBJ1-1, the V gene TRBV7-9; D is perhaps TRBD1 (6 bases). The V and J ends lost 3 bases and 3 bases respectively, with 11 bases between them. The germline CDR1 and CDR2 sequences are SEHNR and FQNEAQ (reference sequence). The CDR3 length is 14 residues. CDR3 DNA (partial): TGTGCCAGCAGCTTTCGACAGGTAGACACTGAA. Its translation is CASSFRQVDTE. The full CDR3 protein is CASSFRQVDTEAFF.

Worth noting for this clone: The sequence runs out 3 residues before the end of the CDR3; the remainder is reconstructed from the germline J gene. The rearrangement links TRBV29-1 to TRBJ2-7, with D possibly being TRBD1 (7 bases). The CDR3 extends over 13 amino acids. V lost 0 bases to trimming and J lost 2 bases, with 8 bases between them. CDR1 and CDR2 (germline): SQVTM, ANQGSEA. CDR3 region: CSVEDRGAYEQYF. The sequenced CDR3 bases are TGCAGCGTTGAAGACAGGGGGGCCTACGAG.

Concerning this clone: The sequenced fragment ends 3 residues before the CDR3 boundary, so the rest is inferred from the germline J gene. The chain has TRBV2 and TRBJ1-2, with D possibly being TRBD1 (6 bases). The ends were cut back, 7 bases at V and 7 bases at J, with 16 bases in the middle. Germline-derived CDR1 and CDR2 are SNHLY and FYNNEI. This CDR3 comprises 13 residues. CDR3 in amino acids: CASTYRVAGGYTF. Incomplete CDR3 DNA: TGTGCCAGCACCTACAGGGTGGCCGGTGGC. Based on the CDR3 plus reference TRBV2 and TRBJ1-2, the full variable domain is EPEVTQTPSHQVTQMGQEVILRCVPISNHLYFYWYRQILGQKVEFLVSFYNNEISEKSEIFDDQFSVERPDGSNFTLKIRSTKLEDSAMYFCASTYRVAGGYTFGSGTRLTVV.

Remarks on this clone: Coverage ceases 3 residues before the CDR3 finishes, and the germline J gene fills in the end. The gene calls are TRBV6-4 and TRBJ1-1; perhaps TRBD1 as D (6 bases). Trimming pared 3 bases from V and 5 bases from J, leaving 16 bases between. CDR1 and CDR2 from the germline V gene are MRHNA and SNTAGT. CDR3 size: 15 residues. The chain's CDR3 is CASSEKGDPRTEAFF. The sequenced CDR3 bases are TGTGCCAGCAGTGAAAAGGGGGACCCCCGAACTGAA.

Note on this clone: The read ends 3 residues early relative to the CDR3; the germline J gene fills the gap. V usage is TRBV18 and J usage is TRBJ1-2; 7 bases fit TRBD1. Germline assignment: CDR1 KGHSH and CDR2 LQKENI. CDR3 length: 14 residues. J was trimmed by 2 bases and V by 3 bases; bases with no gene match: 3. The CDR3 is CASSPGTANYGYTF. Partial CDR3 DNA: TGTGCCAGCTCACCGGGGACAGCAAACTATGGC.

The CDR3 sequence: CASPLGTGMRGSETQYF. CDR3 DNA, as far as it was read: TGTGCCAGCCCTCTTGGGACAGGGATGAGGGGGTCGGAGACC. The V and J genes are TRBV2 and TRBJ2-5, with 9 bases fitting TRBD1. The read gets to within 3 residues of the CDR3 end, and the germline J gene fills in the rest. Losses at the gene ends were 8 bases for V and 5 bases for J; bases not matched to a gene: 18. Germline CDR1 is SNHLY and CDR2 is FYNNEI. The CDR3 contains 17 residues.

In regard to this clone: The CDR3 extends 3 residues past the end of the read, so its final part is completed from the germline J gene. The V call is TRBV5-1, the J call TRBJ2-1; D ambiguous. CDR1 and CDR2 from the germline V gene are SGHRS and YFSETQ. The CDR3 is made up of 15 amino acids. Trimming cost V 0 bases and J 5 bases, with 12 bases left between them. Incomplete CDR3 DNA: TGCGCCAGCAGCTTGGGCGGCTTCGATAACAATGAG. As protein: CASSLGGFDNNE. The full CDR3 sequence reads CASSLGGFDNNEQFF. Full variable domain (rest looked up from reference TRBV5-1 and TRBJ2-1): KAGVTQTPRYLIKTRGQQVTLSCSPISGHRSVSWYQQTPGQGLQFLFEYFSETQRNKGNFPGRFSGRQFSNSRSEMNVSTLELGDSALYLCASSLGGFDNNEQFFGPGTRLTVL.

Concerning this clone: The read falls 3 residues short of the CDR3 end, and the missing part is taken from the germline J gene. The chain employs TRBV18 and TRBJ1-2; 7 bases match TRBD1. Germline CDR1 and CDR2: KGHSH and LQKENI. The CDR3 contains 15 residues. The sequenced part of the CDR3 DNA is TGTGCCAGCTCACGGTCGACAGGGAGCGGAGAGGGC. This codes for CASSRSTGSGEG. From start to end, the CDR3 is CASSRSTGSGEGYTF.

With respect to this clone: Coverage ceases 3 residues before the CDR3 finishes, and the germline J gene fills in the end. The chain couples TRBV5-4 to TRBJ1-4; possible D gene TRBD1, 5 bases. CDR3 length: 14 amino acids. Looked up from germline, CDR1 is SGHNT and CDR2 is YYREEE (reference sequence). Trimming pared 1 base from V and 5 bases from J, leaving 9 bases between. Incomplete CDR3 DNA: TGTGCCAGCAGCTTGCGAGGGGAGAATGAAAAA. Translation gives CASSLRGENEK. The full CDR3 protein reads CASSLRGENEKLFF.

This CDR3 is CSASTSGSESTEQYF. The part of the CDR3 DNA that was read is TGCAGTGCATCAACTAGCGGGAGTGAATCCACCGAG. The rearrangement links TRBV20-1 to TRBJ2-7; 11 bases map to TRBD2. The CDR3 is cut off 3 residues early in the read; its end comes from the germline J gene. Germline V gene data show CDR1 as DFQATT and CDR2 as SNEGSKA (reference sequence). Trimming at V came to 6 bases and at J to 6 bases, leaving 13 bases not matched to a gene. The CDR3 sequence is 15 residues long.

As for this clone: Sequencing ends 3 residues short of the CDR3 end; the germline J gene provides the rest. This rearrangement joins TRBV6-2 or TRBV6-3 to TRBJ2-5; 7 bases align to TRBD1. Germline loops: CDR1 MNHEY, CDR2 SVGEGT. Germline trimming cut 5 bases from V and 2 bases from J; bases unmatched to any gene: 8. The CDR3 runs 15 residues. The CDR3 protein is CASSDRTGGQETQYF. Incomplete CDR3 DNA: TGTGCCAGCAGTGATAGGACAGGTGGGCAAGAGACC.

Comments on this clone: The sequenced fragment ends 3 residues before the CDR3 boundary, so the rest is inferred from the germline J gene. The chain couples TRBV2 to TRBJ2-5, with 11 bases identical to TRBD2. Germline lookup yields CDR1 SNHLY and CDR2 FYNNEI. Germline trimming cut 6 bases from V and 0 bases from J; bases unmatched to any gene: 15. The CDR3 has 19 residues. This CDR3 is CASRSPDSSGGSHQETQYF. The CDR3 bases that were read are TGTGCCAGCAGATCCCCCGATTCTAGCGGGGGGAGCCACCAAGAGACC.

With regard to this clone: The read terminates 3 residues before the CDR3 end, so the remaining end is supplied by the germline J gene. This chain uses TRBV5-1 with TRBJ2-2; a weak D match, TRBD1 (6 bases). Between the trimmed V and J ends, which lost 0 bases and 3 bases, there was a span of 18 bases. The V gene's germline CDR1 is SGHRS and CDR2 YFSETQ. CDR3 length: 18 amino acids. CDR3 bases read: TGCGCCAGCAGCTTGGTTCCAGTGGGCGCAGGGGACACCGGGGAG. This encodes CASSLVPVGAGDTGE. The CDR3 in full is CASSLVPVGAGDTGELFF.

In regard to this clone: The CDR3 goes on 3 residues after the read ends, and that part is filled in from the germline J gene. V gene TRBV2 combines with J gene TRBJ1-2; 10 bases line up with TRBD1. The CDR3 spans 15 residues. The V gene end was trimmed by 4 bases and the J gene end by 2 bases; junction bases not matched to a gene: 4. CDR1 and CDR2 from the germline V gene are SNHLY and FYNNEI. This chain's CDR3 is CASSGRDRGNYGYTF. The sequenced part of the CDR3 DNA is TGTGCCAGCAGTGGCCGGGACAGGGGAAACTATGGC.

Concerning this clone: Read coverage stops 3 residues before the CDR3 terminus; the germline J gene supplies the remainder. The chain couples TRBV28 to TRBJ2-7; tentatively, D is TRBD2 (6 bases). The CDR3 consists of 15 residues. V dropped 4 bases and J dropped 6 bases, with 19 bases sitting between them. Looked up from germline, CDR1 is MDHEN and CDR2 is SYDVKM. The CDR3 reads CASSSAGGGWGEQYF. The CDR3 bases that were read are TGTGCCAGCAGTTCCGCGGGCGGAGGGTGGGGCGAG.

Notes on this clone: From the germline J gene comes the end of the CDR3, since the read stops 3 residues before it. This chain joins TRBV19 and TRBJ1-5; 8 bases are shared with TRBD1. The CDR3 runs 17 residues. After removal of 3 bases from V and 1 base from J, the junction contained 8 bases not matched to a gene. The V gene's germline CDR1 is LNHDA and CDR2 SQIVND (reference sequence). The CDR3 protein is CASSIPRWTGSNQPQHF. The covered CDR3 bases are TGTGCCAGTAGTATCCCTCGTTGGACAGGGAGCAATCAGCCC. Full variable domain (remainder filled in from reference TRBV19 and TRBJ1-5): DGGITQSPKYLFRKEGQNVTLSCEQNLNHDAMYWYRQDPGQGLRLIYYSQIVNDFQKGDIAEGYSVSREKKESFPLTVTSAQKNPTAFYLCASSIPRWTGSNQPQHFGDGTRLSIL.

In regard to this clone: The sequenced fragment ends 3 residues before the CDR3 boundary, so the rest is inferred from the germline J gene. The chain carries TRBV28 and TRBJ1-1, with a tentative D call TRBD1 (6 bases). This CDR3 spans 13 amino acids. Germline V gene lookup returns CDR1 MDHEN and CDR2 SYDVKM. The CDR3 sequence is CASSLPRQEGAFF. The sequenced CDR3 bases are TGTGCCAGCAGTTTACCCAGACAGGAAGGA. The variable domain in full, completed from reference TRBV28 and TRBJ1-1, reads DVKVTQSSRYLVKRTGEKVFLECVQDMDHENMFWYRQDPGLGLRLIYFSYDVKMKEKGDIPEGYSVSREKKERFSLILESASTNQTSMYLCASSLPRQEGAFFGQGTRLTVV.

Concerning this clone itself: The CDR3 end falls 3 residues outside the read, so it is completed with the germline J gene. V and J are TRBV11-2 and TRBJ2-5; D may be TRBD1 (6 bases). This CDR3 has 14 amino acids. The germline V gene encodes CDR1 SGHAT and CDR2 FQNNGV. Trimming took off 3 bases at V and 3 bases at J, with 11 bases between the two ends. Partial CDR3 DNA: TGTGCCAGCAGCTTTTATCCAGGGGAAGAGACC. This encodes CASSFYPGEET. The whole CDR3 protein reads CASSFYPGEETQYF.

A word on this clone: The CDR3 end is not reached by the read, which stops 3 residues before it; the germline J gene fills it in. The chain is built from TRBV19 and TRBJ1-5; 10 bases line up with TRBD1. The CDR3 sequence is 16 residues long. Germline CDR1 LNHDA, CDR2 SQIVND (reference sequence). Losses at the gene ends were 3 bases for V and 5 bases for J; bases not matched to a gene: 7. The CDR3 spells CASSMADRGLHQPQHF. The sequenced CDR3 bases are TGTGCCAGTAGTATGGCCGACAGGGGGCTCCATCAGCCC. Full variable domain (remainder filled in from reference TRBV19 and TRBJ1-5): DGGITQSPKYLFRKEGQNVTLSCEQNLNHDAMYWYRQDPGQGLRLIYYSQIVNDFQKGDIAEGYSVSREKKESFPLTVTSAQKNPTAFYLCASSMADRGLHQPQHFGDGTRLSIL.

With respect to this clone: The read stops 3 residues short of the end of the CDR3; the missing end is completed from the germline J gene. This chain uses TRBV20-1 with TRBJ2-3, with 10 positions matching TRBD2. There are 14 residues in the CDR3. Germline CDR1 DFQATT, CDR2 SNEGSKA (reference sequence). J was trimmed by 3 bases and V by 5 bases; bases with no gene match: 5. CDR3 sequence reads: CSAPPAGGTDTQYF. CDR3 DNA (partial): TGCAGTGCTCCCCCAGCGGGAGGGACAGATACG.

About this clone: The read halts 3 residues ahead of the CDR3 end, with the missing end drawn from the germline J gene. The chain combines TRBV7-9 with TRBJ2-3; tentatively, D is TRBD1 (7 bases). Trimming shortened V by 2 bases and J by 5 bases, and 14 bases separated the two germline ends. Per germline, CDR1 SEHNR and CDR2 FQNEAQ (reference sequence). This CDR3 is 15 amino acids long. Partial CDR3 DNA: TGTGCCAGCAGCTTATACGTGCAGGGGGGAGATACG. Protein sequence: CASSLYVQGGDT. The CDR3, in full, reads CASSLYVQGGDTQYF.